This TCR beta chain was found in a study of molecular identifiers for immune sequencing clone quantification. General observations from the study: Clones that had above 20 RNA copies took up over 99% of effector molecules but under 1% in naive cells. Clone sizes that are highly expanded could be underestimated when identical TCR molecules share a barcode.

Many counts were recorded for this clonotype. Its antigen is currently unknown. Trimming left V 3 bases short and J 7 bases short, with 18 bases between. The CDR3 is 15 amino acids. The germline gives CDR1 KGHSH, CDR2 LQKENI. In TCRdb, the PCR reads were re-called with MiXCR into one record per CDR3 protein. The data show 350,000 or so distinct CDR3 sequences, about a fifth seen once. This clonotype originated in a human donor in good health. Some libraries in this study had Jurkat cell RNA spiked in. The chain couples TRBV18 to TRBJ1-2; possible D gene TRBD1, 5 bases. The sample was naive CD8+ T cells from blood, with Jurkat cell RNA spiked in. Described subset: FACS-sorted CD8+CD4-CCR7+CD45RA+ naive T cells. The CDR3 loop is CASSPGTDDGSGYTF. The DNA for the CDR3 is TGTGCCAGCTCACCGGGGACGGACGATGGGAGTGGCTACACCTTC.